The text below deals with one TCR beta chain. No antigen is known for it. The germline gives CDR1 LNHDA, CDR2 SQIVND (reference sequence). The CDR3 has 15 residues. V lost 3 bases, J lost 4 bases, and 12 bases lay in between. Assay: immunoSEQ multiplex PCR; the TCRdb copy retains only in-frame clones and omits some. The data show roughly 130,000 clones, with around 91% seen just once and 3.1% held by the top ten. The data stem from a study of T cell responses to AZD1222 COVID-19 vaccine. As for the study in general: Pooled in the analysis were second doses at about 4 or about 12 weeks. Findings and caveats of the study: The reported proportion of spike-specific TCRs targeting unmutated variant regions was nearly half. Along spike, vaccine-associated CD4 TCRs were found throughout, with dominance at 160-218 and 743-854. Spike-specific TCR breadth and depth grew following two AZD1222 doses.

Sequences were derived from peripheral blood, sampled on day 0 of AZD1222 vaccination. This receptor was taken from an adult in good health. The chain has TRBV19 and TRBJ2-2; D not resolved. CDR3 protein: CASSIVRSPTGELFF. The CDR3 region has the DNA TGTGCCAGTAGTATCGTCCGCTCCCCCACCGGGGAGCTGTTTTTT.